The 10 T cell receptor delta chains below all came from one sample that was sequenced in a study of γδ T cells in repeated Plasmodium falciparum infection. Bulk repertoires came from Vgamma9/Vdelta2+ or Vdelta2-negative gammadelta T cells flow-sorted from PBMC. TCRdb reran clone calling via CATT on the multiplex PCR reads. Here the sample spans 40,000 to 55,000 delta-chain clones, about 1.9% being singletons. Specimen: gamma-delta T cells from blood. The receptors shown here come from a pool of human donors (malaria-infected and uninfected, not separated).

Note on this clone: TCRdb's entry gives the protein of a much larger clone, which mismatches this DNA's translation at residue 10, likely from a read error; the protein reported here is translated from the DNA. The chain uses TRDV1 and TRDJ1; tentative D call: TRDD3 (6 bases). The J gene, missing from TCRdb, was assigned here through DNA to germline matching. This CDR3 is built from 18 residues. Trimming stripped 1 base from V and 3 bases from J, with 21 bases between. The germline V gene encodes CDR1 TSWWSYY and CDR2 QGS. The CDR3 nucleotides read TGTGCTCTTGGGGAACCCTCACGCCTGAGGGATAATCCCGATAAACTCATCTTT. It translates to CALGEPSRLRDNPDKLIF.

Comment on this clone: The amino acid sequence in TCRdb belongs to a much larger clone and departs from this DNA's translation at residue 15, likely a sequencing read error; the sequence shown is translated from the DNA. The J gene is TRDJ1, the V gene TRDV1; D is perhaps TRDD3 (6 bases). The J gene, absent from TCRdb, was called here by matching the DNA to germline. CDR3 length: 23 residues. The V end was cut by 1 base, the J end by 2 bases, with 35 bases between. The V gene's germline CDR1 is TSWWSYY and CDR2 QGS. CDR3 amino acids: CALGERWVYPLLWGVRETDKLIF. The CDR3 DNA reads TGTGCTCTTGGGGAACGGTGGGTCTACCCCCTTTTGTGGGGGGTACGCGAAACCGATAAACTCATCTTT.

For this clone: One base separates it from a far larger clone, so it is likely a read error. This same CDR3 is encoded by further DNA sequences in the sample. This chain joins TRDV1 and TRDJ1; TRDD3 matches at 8 bases. The J gene comes from matching the DNA to germline here; TCRdb lacks it. V lost 3 bases and J lost 0; bases outside the gene matches: 21. The germline gives CDR1 TSWWSYY, CDR2 QGS. The CDR3 consists of 21 residues. The chain's CDR3 is CALGELLLRNTGGVYTDKLIF. Written as DNA, the CDR3 is TGTGCTCTTGGGGAGCTCCTCCTGAGGAATACTGGGGGTGTGTACACCGATAAACTCATCTTT.

Notes on this clone: Relative to the germline gene, one junction end is altered; a read error may explain this. V and J are TRDV1 and TRDJ1; 8 nucleotides line up with TRDD3. The J gene, left out of TCRdb, was set here by checking the DNA against germline. Germline loops: CDR1 TSWWSYY, CDR2 QGS. This CDR3 is 28 amino acids long. CDR3 loop: CALGDWGNNFPLEWGVRPAGPYTNKLIF. The CDR3 region has the DNA TGTGCTCTTGGGGACTGGGGGAATAACTTTCCTCTTGAGTGGGGGGTAAGACCTGCTGGTCCGTACACCAATAAACTCATCTTT.

This clone showed up many times. The protein given by TCRdb reflects a much larger clone and differs at residue 18 from this DNA's translation, likely from a read error; the protein shown is the DNA's translation. The chain uses TRDV1 and TRDJ1; D perhaps matches TRDD3 (7 bases). The J gene, not given by TCRdb, was assigned here from a germline match of the nucleotide sequence. The CDR3 loop spans 22 amino acids. V was clipped by 5 bases and J by 7 bases, with 41 bases between them. Germline V gene lookup returns CDR1 TSWWSYY and CDR2 QGS. CDR3 residues: CALGPALFLGLLGTPGGGKLIF. The CDR3 nucleotides read TGTGCTCTTGGGCCCGCCCTCTTCCTCGGACTACTGGGGACGCCGGGGGGCGGTAAACTCATCTTT.

At least ten counts were recorded for this clone. TCRdb's protein for this DNA is that of a much larger clone and differs from the translation at residue 10, likely a read error; the protein shown is the DNA translation. The chain links TRDV1 to TRDJ1; TRDD3 agrees at 10 bases. V shed 4 bases, J shed 1 base, and the junction held 27 bases outside the gene matches. The CDR3 length is 23 residues. Per germline, CDR1 TSWWSYY and CDR2 QGS. The CDR3 loop reads CALGVDVFLSGGYAGIGTDKLIF. The DNA for the CDR3 is TGTGCTCTTGGGGTTGACGTCTTCCTATCGGGGGGATACGCGGGCATCGGCACCGATAAACTCATCTTT.

Worth noting for this clone: A far bigger clonotype differs at one base, so this is likely a read error. Additional DNA sequences in this sample encode the identical CDR3. The rearrangement links TRDV1 to TRDJ2, with 13 bases that match TRDD3. Germline matching of the DNA provided the J gene here, since TCRdb leaves it blank. The CDR3 consists of 20 residues. Looked up from germline, CDR1 is TSWWSYY and CDR2 is QGS. The CDR3: CALGLLRGGTGGYATAQLFF. CDR3 DNA: TGTGCCCTTGGCCTCCTCCGCGGAGGTACTGGGGGATACGCGACAGCACAACTCTTCTTT.

This clone was seen more than once but under ten times. It is likely a read error: a sequence one base away is far more abundant. Other DNA sequences in this specimen translate into the identical CDR3. The chain has TRDV1 and TRDJ1; 12 bases map to TRDD3. TCRdb supplies no J gene; here it was assigned by aligning the nucleotide sequence to germline. J gave up 2 bases and V 1 base, and 35 bases lay outside the gene matches. The CDR3 contains 27 residues. The germline CDR1 and CDR2 sequences are TSWWSYY and QGS. CDR3 sequence: CALGEPDGEVSGSILGDTLTSTDKLIF. The CDR3 DNA follows: TGTGCTCTTGGGGAACCCGATGGGGAAGTCTCTGGGTCCATACTGGGGGATACACTCACATCTACCGATAAACTCATCTTT.

This clone showed up many times. TCRdb assigns this DNA the protein of a much larger clone, which departs from its translation at residue 5; this likely reflects a read error, and the protein shown comes from translating the DNA. The chain is built from TRDV1 and TRDJ1; 8 nucleotides align to TRDD3. Germline trimming cut 5 bases from V and 0 bases from J; bases unmatched to any gene: 26. Germline V gene sequence: CDR1 TSWWSYY, CDR2 QGS. CDR3 length: 22 amino acids. The CDR3 region has the DNA TGTGCTCTTGGGAAACGCGCTCCTACTTTTGGGGGATGGCCCAGGTACACCGATAAACTCATCTTT. Amino acid sequence: CALGKRAPTFGGWPRYTDKLIF.

This clone was seen more than once but under ten times. A read error is the likely source, as a far larger clone sits one nucleotide away. This sample includes further DNA sequences coding for the same CDR3. V and J are TRDV3 and TRDJ1, with 7 nucleotides matching TRDD3. TCRdb supplies no J gene; here it was assigned by aligning the nucleotide sequence to germline. This CDR3 spans 20 amino acids. V gave up 1 base and J gave up 2 bases; unmatched junction bases: 25. Germline CDR1 and CDR2: TVYSNPD and GDNSRS (reference sequence). CDR3 in DNA: TGTGCCTTTATATCTTCCGCTACAGTCTGGGGGGCCAGGAATACCGATAAACTCATCTTT. Translation: CAFISSATVWGARNTDKLIF.